This T cell receptor beta chain was documented in a study of PD-1 blockade in classical Hodgkin lymphoma. Trimming took 3 bases from V and 8 from J, leaving 25 bases between them. The CDR3 contains 17 residues. Germline lookup yields CDR1 SEHNR and CDR2 FQNEAQ (reference sequence). The method was immunoSEQ multiplex PCR; TCRdb's version includes in-frame clones alone and lacks a portion of them. The table includes about 4,000 clones, about 72% detected once. Time point given: cycle 4 day 1 (C4D1), after 6 weeks of nivolumab. The patients all showed relapse after autologous stem cell transplantation, while their brentuximab vedotin exposure varied. From thawed PBMCs, CD8+ T cells were isolated by magnetic negative selection.

The sequence was collected from a human donor with classical Hodgkin lymphoma. J is TRBJ1-1 and V is TRBV7-9; tentative D call: TRBD1 (6 bases). Sequenced here: CD8+ T cells from blood, sampled before the fourth cycle of nivolumab. The CDR3 reads CASSLETGLTGTQEAFF. CDR3 coding DNA: TGTGCCAGCAGCTTGGAAACCGGCCTCACAGGGACTCAAGAAGCTTTCTTT.